This T cell receptor beta chain was profiled in a study of T cells in Graves' hyperthyroidism and ophthalmopathy. The study's findings and limits: Also found in blood were most expanded thyroid clonotypes above 0.001. Ophthalmopathy onset followed model prediction by a median about six months.

Using RNA transcripts as the source, TCR beta CDR3 regions were amplified. HTBI primers were the set used in a first-round RT-PCR of the TCR CDR3. TCRdb fed the multiplex PCR reads into MiXCR, producing one record per CDR3 protein. The sample yields approximately 690,000 distinct CDR3 sequences, about 14% seen once. This clonotype was detected many times. What it binds is not known. The germline CDR1 and CDR2 sequences are KGHDR and SFDVKD. The junction had 8 bases not matched to a gene; V was cut back by 4 bases and J by 1 base. The CDR3 runs to 16 residues. Those patients with uncontrolled infection, other autoimmune disease, pregnancy or lactation were excluded. Thyroid ultrasound, orbital computed tomography, clinical symptoms, and serum thyroxine and TRAb underpinned diagnoses.

This receptor was obtained from a woman aged 50 to 60 with Graves' ophthalmopathy. Material for sequencing was blood. The chain has TRBV24-1 and TRBJ2-5, with 7 bases that match TRBD1. CDR3 loop: CATSDTWTGTQETQYF. CDR3 nucleotide sequence: TGTGCCACCAGTGACACCTGGACAGGTACCCAAGAGACCCAGTACTTC.